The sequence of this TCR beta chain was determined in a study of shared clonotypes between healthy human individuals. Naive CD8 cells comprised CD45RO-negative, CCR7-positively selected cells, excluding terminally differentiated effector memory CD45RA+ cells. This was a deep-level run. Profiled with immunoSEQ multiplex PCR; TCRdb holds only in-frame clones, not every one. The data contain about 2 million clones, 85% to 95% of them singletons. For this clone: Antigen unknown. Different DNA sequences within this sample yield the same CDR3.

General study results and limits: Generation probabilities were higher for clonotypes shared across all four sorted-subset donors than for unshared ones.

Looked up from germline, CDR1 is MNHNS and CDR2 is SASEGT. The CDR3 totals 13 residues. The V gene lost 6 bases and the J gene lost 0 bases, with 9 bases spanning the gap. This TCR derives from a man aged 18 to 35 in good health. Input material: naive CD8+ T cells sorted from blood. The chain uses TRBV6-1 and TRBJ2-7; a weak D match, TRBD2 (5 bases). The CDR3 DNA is TGTGCCAGCAGCACGGGATCCTCCTACGAGCAGTACTTC. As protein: CASSTGSSYEQYF.